This T cell receptor (beta chain) came from a study of T-cell memory formation after mild COVID-19. With constant-segment primers, 5'RACE yielded cDNA libraries of TCR alpha and TCR beta that carried sample barcodes and UMIs. In TCRdb, the 5' RACE reads were re-called with MiXCR into one record per CDR3 protein. The data show around 410,000 distinct CDR3 sequences, with roughly a quarter seen just once and under 15% held by the top ten. For this clonotype: Antigen: not known.

Study results and caveats: Several responding clones turned up in pre-infection memory, indicating that cross-reactive memory may have taken part. Later expanders leaned CD4+, whereas clones that contracted between day 15 and 85 were balanced CD4/CD8.

Germline CDR1 is DFQATT and CDR2 is SNEGSKA (reference sequence). The CDR3 is 14 residues long. V was trimmed by 4 bases and J by 5 bases, leaving 15 bases between them. Sequencing was carried out using PBMCs or a T cell subset sorted from them (not recorded which). The V and J genes are TRBV20-1 and TRBJ1-5, with unresolved D. The receptor was isolated from an adult woman who had mild COVID-19 (a few samples of this study predate the infection). Cell type and time point are not known. CDR3 protein: CSANRRVEDQPQHF. The CDR3 coding sequence is TGCAGTGCTAACCGAAGGGTAGAGGATCAGCCCCAGCATTTT.